The 20 T cell receptor beta chains below were found in one sample sequenced in a study of blood T cells in healthy people across ages. The second PCR ran about 6 to 12 cycles with a sample-barcoded 5' primer and J-beta primers. Using its own MiXCR run on the 5' RACE reads, TCRdb lists one record per CDR3 protein. The sample contains about 570,000 distinct CDR3 sequences, 27% of which appear only once. The material sequenced was blood. These receptors came from an older woman in good health.

This clonotype has more than one count but fewer than ten. CDR3 DNA sequence: TGTGCCAGCATCGAATTCGGACAGGGGAGGTTAGAGACCCAGTACTTC. Residues: CASIEFGQGRLETQYF. The chain has TRBV12-3 or TRBV12-4 and TRBJ2-5; TRBD1 aligns across 9 bases. CDR3 length: 16 residues. The J segment lost 4 bases and the V segment lost 7 bases, leaving 13 bases of the junction unmatched.

The chain recombines TRBV7-3 with TRBJ2-5, with TRBD2 matching over 11 bases. The CDR3 has 18 amino acids. The V and J ends lost 2 bases and 4 bases, in that order; junction bases with no gene match: 12. Germline values: CDR1 SGHTA, CDR2 FQGTGA. The CDR3, as DNA: TGTGCCAGCAGCTTAGATCCGGCGGGTAGCGGGGGGGCAGAGACCCAGTACTTC. Its protein is CASSLDPAGSGGAETQYF. The variable domain in full, completed from reference TRBV7-3 and TRBJ2-5, reads GAGVSQTPSNKVTEKGKYVELRCDPISGHTALYWYRQSLGQGPEFLIYFQGTGAADDSGLPNDRFFAVRPEGSVSTLKIQRTERGDSAVYLCASSLDPAGSGGAETQYFGPGTRLLVL.

This clonotype was recorded a few times. This rearrangement joins TRBV7-2 to TRBJ2-3, with 10 bases fitting TRBD2. The CDR3 is made up of 15 amino acids. The germline gives CDR1 SGHTA, CDR2 FQGNSA. J was trimmed by 4 bases and V by 0 bases; bases with no gene match: 1. The CDR3 sequence: CASSLAGLAPDTQYF. For the CDR3, the DNA is TGTGCCAGCAGCTTAGCGGGACTAGCGCCAGATACGCAGTATTTT.

The chain couples TRBV4-3 to TRBJ2-5; TRBD2 is a possible D gene (6 bases). CDR3 length: 17 amino acids. Germline V gene sequence: CDR1 LGHNA, CDR2 YSLEER. V was shortened by 0 bases and J by 2 bases, with 16 bases between the two germline ends. CDR3 region: CASSQDRGPSAQETQYF. As DNA, the CDR3 is TGCGCCAGCAGCCAAGATCGAGGCCCTAGCGCACAAGAGACCCAGTACTTC.

This clonotype was picked up many times. J is TRBJ2-7 and V is TRBV7-2; 7 bases agree with TRBD1. V shed 2 bases and J 5 bases; nucleotides not matched to a gene: 6. CDR1 is SGHTA, CDR2 FQGNSA, per germline. CDR3 length: 14 residues. CDR3 protein: CASSLTGTVDEQYF. The CDR3 region has the DNA TGTGCCAGCAGCTTAACCGGGACAGTGGACGAGCAGTACTTC.

The V gene is TRBV5-1, the J gene TRBJ2-7, with 7 bases matching TRBD2. This CDR3 has 14 amino acids. The germline V gene encodes CDR1 SGHRS and CDR2 YFSETQ. With V trimmed by 3 bases and J by 2 bases, 5 bases remained unmatched. CDR3 sequence reads: CASSSRGDTYEQYF. The CDR3 bases are TGCGCCAGCAGCTCTCGGGGGGATACCTACGAGCAGTACTTC.

This chain joins TRBV12-3 or TRBV12-4 and TRBJ2-1; 9 bases align to TRBD2. The J call is doubtful: the DNA matches TRBJ2-7 better. The CDR3 totals 15 residues. CDR3 nucleotides: TGTGCCAGCAGTTTAGGGAGTAGCGGGGGCTACGAGCAGTACTTC. Amino acid sequence: CASSLGSSGGYEQYF.

Regarding this clonotype: An end of the junction does not agree with germline; a read error may underlie this. V gene TRBV20-1 combines with J gene TRBJ2-5; D unclear. Germline V gene data show CDR1 as DFQATT and CDR2 as SNEGSKA (reference sequence). The CDR3 sequence is 13 residues long. CDR3 amino acids: CSAREVAQETQYF. Here the CDR3 DNA reads TGCAGTGCTAGAGAGGTGGCACAAGAGACTCAGTACTTC.

The chain recombines TRBV6-2 or TRBV6-3 with TRBJ1-1; D is uncertain. The V end lost 6 bases, the J end lost 0 bases, and 5 bases lay between the germline ends. The CDR3 is made up of 12 amino acids. CDR1 and CDR2 from the germline V gene are MNHEY and SVGEGT. The chain's CDR3 is CASRPLNTEAFF. CDR3 bases: TGTGCCAGCAGGCCTCTGAACACTGAAGCTTTCTTT.

The chain couples TRBV20-1 to TRBJ2-1, with D perhaps assigned TRBD1 or TRBD2 (5 bases each). Judging by the DNA end, TRBJ2-7 fits better; the J call may be wrong. The CDR3 runs 13 residues. CDR1 DFQATT and CDR2 SNEGSKA come from the germline V gene (reference sequence). This CDR3 is CSARAPRGLEQYF. The DNA of the CDR3 is TGCAGTGCTAGAGCCCCGAGGGGTCTCGAGCAGTACTTC.

The chain couples TRBV6-2 or TRBV6-3 to TRBJ2-4; no definite D call. The CDR3 consists of 15 residues. Germline V gene data show CDR1 as MNHEY and CDR2 as SVGEGT. V shed 6 bases and J shed 3 bases, with 15 bases lying between them. CDR3 in DNA: TGTGCCAGCAGCCCAAGCGCGTCGGGCAAAAACATTCAGTACTTC. Protein product: CASSPSASGKNIQYF.

The chain combines TRBV4-2 with TRBJ2-1; 10 bases map to TRBD2. The ends lost 6 bases at V and 1 base at J; junction bases unmatched: 6. The CDR3 sequence is 16 residues long. CDR1 and CDR2 (germline): LGHNA, YNFKEQ. CDR3 DNA: TGTGCCAGCAGGCCCGGAGCGGGGGGGTCCTACAATGAGCAGTTCTTC. This encodes CASRPGAGGSYNEQFF.

This clonotype was counted between two and nine times. The gene calls are TRBV12-3 or TRBV12-4 and TRBJ1-1, with D perhaps TRBD1 (5 bases). CDR3 length equals 15 residues. V lost 8 bases and J lost 0, with 16 bases in between. CDR3 protein: CASGRRGRVNTEAFF. The DNA for the CDR3 is TGTGCCAGCGGCCGGCGGGGCAGGGTGAACACTGAAGCTTTCTTT.

Notes on this clonotype: The germline gene is not matched at one end of the junction; a read error may be the cause. The V call is TRBV6-5, the J call TRBJ1-2; possibly TRBD1 for D (5 bases). The germline gives CDR1 MNHEY, CDR2 SVGAGI. This CDR3 has 16 amino acids. In nucleotides, the CDR3 is TGTGCCAGCAGTTACGTGTCGGGGGGGTTTGACTATGCCTACACCTTC. Translated, it gives CASSYVSGGFDYAYTF.

This clonotype was seen just once. This chain joins TRBV20-1 and TRBJ2-3, with D maybe TRBD2 (5 bases). V lost 1 base and J 9 bases, leaving 17 bases between the germline ends. This CDR3 is 14 amino acids long. CDR1 and CDR2 (germline): DFQATT, SNEGSKA (reference sequence). CDR3 amino acids: CSARVASPQSTQYF. CDR3 bases: TGCAGTGCTAGAGTAGCTAGCCCACAGAGCACGCAGTATTTT.

This clonotype occurred a few times. This rearrangement joins TRBV5-1 to TRBJ2-1; 9 nucleotides agree with TRBD2. This CDR3 has 18 amino acids. CDR1 SGHRS and CDR2 YFSETQ come from the germline V gene. V dropped 0 bases and J dropped 2; count of bases not matched to a gene: 9. The CDR3 coding sequence is TGCGCCAGCAGCTTGGTGCAGCGGGGGGTTTCCACCTACAATGAGCAGTTCTTC. Protein sequence: CASSLVQRGVSTYNEQFF.

This clonotype appeared a few times. J is TRBJ2-1 and V is TRBV5-1; the D gene is possibly TRBD2 (5 bases). CDR3 size: 16 residues. Trimming cost V 3 bases and J 6 bases, with 19 bases left between them. Looked up from germline, CDR1 is SGHRS and CDR2 is YFSETQ. The CDR3 spells CASSSGNFGLVNEQFF. Written as DNA, the CDR3 is TGCGCCAGCAGCTCGGGGAACTTCGGACTGGTCAATGAGCAGTTCTTC.

This rearrangement joins TRBV2 to TRBJ2-7, with D perhaps given as TRBD1 or TRBD2 (5 bases each). Germline V gene sequence: CDR1 SNHLY, CDR2 FYNNEI. This CDR3 is built from 14 residues. The V end lost 6 bases, the J end lost 5 bases, and 17 bases lay between the germline ends. The CDR3 is CASSADWGFDEQYF. The CDR3 coding sequence is TGTGCCAGCAGCGCGGACTGGGGCTTCGACGAGCAGTACTTC.

This clonotype turned up a few times. The chain uses TRBV24-1 and TRBJ2-5, with a tentative D call TRBD1 (6 bases). Germline loops: CDR1 KGHDR, CDR2 SFDVKD. The CDR3 contains 16 residues. V lost 4 bases and J 5 bases, leaving 19 bases between the germline ends. CDR3 bases: TGTGCCACCAGTGACCCGACGCACAGGGAGAGGGAGACCCAGTACTTC. Encoded protein: CATSDPTHRERETQYF.

This clonotype was observed a few times. The genes are TRBV29-1 and TRBJ2-5; 11 nucleotides line up with TRBD2. The CDR3 spans 16 residues. The ends lost 5 bases at V and 5 bases at J; junction bases unmatched: 13. CDR1 and CDR2 from the germline V gene are SQVTM and ANQGSEA. The chain's CDR3 is CSVPRGSGGAVETQYF. As DNA, the CDR3 is TGCAGCGTTCCCCGGGGTAGCGGGGGGGCCGTGGAGACCCAGTACTTC. Variable domain in full (rest from reference TRBV29-1 and TRBJ2-5): SAVISQKPSRDICQRGTSLTIQCQVDSQVTMMFWYRQQPGQSLTLIATANQGSEATYESGFVIDKFPISRPNLTFSTLTVSNMSPEDSSIYLCSVPRGSGGAVETQYFGPGTRLLVL.